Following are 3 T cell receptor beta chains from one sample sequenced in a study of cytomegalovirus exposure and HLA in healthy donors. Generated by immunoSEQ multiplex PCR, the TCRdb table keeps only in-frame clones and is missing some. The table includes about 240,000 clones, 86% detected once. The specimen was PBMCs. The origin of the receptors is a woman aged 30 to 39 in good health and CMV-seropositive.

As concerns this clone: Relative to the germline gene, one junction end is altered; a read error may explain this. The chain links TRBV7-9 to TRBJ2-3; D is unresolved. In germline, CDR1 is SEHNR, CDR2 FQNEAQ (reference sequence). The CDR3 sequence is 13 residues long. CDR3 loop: CLLIVVGTDTQYF. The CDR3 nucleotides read TGCCTGTTGATAGTAGTGGGCACAGATACGCAGTATTTT. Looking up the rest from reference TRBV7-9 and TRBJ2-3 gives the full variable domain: DTGVSQNPRHKITKRGQNVTFRCDPISEHNRLYWYRQTLGQGPEFLTYFQNEAQLEKSRLLSDRFSAERPKGSFSTLEIQRTEQGDSAMYLCLLIVVGTDTQYFGPGTRLTVL.

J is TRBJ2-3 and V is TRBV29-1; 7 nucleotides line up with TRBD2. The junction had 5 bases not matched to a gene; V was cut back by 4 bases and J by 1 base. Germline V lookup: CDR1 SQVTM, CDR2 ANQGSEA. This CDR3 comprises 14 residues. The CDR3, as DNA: TGCAGCGTTGTCGGGCTAGCGGGCACAGATACGCAGTATTTT. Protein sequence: CSVVGLAGTDTQYF.

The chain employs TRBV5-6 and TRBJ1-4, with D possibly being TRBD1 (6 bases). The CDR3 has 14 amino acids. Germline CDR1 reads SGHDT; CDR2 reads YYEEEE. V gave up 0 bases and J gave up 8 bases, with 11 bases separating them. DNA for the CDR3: TGTGCCAGCAGCTTGGGGGGGCGCGAAGAAAAACTGTTTTTT. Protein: CASSLGGREEKLFF.